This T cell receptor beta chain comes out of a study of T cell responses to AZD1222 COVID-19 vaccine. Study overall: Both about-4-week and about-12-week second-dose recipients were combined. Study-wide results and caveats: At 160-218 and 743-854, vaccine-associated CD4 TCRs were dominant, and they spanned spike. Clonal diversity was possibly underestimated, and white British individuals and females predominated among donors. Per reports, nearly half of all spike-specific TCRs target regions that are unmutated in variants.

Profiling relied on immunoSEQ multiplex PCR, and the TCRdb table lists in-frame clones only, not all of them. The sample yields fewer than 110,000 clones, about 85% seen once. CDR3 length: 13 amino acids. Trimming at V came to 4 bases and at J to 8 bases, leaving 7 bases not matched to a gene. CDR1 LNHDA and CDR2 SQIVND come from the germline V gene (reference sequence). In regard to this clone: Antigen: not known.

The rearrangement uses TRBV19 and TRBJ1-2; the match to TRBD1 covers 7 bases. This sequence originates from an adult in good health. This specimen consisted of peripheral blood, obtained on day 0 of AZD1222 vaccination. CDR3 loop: CASSTRQGRGYTF. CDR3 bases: TGTGCCAGTAGTACCAGACAGGGACGAGGCTACACCTTC.